This T cell receptor (beta chain) stems from a study of spatial heterogeneity in lung cancer. Notes on this clonotype: The library was prepared for alpha chains; this beta chain is a stray read, so its frequency means little.

Documented time point: blood taken at disease recurrence. Sequencing was performed on whole RNA extracted from tumor and nontumor lung tissue, or from frozen PBMC, and the material was left unsorted. A single record per CDR3 protein comes from TCRdb applying MiXCR to the 5' RACE reads. The table has 8,500 to 10,000 distinct CDR3 sequences, roughly 3.9% seen once; the top ten hold around a sixth. Looked up from germline, CDR1 is MNHEY and CDR2 is SVGEGT. J lost 8 bases, V lost 6 bases, and 10 bases had no gene match. The CDR3 runs 15 residues. This clonotype originated in a female donor with early-stage non-small cell lung cancer. This chain links TRBV6-2 or TRBV6-3 with TRBJ2-4, with 10 positions matching TRBD2. Here the sequenced sample was PBMCs, taken at recurrence. The CDR3 here is CASSYPGLASHIQYF. In DNA form, the CDR3 reads TGTGCCAGCAGCTACCCGGGACTAGCGAGTCACATTCAGTACTTC.